This TCR beta chain is drawn from a study of STAT5B mutations in CD4+ large granular lymphocyte leukemia. Study findings and constraints: Higher CD4+ than CD8+ T-LGLL clonality might reflect small sample size.

Data came from immunoSEQ multiplex PCR; TCRdb stores just in-frame clones and leaves some out. The data show fewer than 50,000 clones, roughly 80% seen once. Trimming took 5 bases from V and 7 from J; bases not matched to a gene: 7. CDR1 LGHNT and CDR2 FRNRAP come from the germline V gene. This CDR3 has 15 amino acids. Comment on this clone: Its antigen is currently unknown.

The chain is built from TRBV12-5 and TRBJ1-6; the match to TRBD1 covers 8 bases. The clonotype comes from a human donor in good health. What was sequenced was CD4+ T cells from blood buffy coats. CDR3 protein: CASGGGQGGNSPLHF. CDR3 DNA sequence: TGTGCTAGTGGTGGCGGACAGGGTGGCAATTCACCCCTCCACTTT.